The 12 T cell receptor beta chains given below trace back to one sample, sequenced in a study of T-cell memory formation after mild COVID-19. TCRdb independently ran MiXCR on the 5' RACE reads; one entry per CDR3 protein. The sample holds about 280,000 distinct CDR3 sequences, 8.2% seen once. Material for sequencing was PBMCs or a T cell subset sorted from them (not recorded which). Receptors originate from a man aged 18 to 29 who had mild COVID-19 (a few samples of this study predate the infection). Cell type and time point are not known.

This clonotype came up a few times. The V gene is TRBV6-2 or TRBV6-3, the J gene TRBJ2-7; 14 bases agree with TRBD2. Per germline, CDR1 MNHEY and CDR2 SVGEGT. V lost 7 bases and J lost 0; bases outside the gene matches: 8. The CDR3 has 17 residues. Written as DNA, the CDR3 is TGTGCCAGCACCCCATGGACTAGCGGGGGGCTCTCCTACGAGCAGTACTTC. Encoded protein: CASTPWTSGGLSYEQYF.

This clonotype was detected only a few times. The CDR3 is CASSLTGEAGELFF. The CDR3 nucleotides read TGTGCCAGCAGCTTAACGGGGGAAGCCGGGGAGCTGTTTTTT. The V and J genes are TRBV7-9 and TRBJ2-2; tentatively, D is TRBD2 (6 bases). The V gene's germline CDR1 is SEHNR and CDR2 FQNEAQ (reference sequence). This CDR3 comprises 14 residues. Trimming took off 2 bases at V and 6 bases at J, with 10 bases between the two ends.

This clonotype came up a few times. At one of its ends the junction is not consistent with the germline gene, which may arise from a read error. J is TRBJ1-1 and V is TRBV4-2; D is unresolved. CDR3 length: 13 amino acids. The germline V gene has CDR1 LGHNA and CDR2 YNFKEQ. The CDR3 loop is CASRQDITDEAFF. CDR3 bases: TGTGCCAGCAGGCAAGACATCACAGATGAAGCTTTCTTT.

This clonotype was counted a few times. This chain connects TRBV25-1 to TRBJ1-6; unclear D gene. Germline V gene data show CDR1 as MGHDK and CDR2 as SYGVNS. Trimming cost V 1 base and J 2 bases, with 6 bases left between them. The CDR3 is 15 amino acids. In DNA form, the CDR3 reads TGTGCCAGCAGTGAATCAACAGCCTATAATTCACCCCTCCACTTT. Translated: CASSESTAYNSPLHF.

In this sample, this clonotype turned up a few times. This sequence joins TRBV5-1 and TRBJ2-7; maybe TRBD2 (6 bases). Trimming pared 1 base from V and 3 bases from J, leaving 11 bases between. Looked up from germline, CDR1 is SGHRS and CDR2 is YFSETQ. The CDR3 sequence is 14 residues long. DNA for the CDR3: TGCGCCAGCAGCTTGAGGGACTCCGGCTACGAGCAGTACTTC. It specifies CASSLRDSGYEQYF.

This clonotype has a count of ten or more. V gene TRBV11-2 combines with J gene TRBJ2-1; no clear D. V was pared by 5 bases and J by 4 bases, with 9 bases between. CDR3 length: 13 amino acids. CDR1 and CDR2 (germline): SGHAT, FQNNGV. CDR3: CASSPRGYNEQFF. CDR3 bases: TGTGCCAGCAGCCCCCGTGGGTACAATGAGCAGTTCTTC. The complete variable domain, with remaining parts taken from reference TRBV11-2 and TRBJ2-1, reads EAGVAQSPRYKIIEKRQSVAFWCNPISGHATLYWYQQILGQGPKLLIQFQNNGVVDDSQLPKDRFSAERLKGVDSTLKIQPAKLEDSAVYLCASSPRGYNEQFFGPGTRLTVL.

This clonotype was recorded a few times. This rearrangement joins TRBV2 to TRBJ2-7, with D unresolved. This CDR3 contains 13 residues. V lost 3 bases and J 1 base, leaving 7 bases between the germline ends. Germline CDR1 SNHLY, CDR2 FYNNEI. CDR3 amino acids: CASSEWESYEQYF. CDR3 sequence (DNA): TGTGCCAGCAGTGAGTGGGAATCCTACGAGCAGTACTTC.

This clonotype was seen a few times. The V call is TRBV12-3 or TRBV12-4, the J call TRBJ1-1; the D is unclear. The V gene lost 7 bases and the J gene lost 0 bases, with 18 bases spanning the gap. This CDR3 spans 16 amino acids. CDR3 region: CASTYLHEGVNTEAFF. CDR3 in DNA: TGTGCCAGCACCTATCTTCATGAGGGCGTGAACACTGAAGCTTTCTTT.

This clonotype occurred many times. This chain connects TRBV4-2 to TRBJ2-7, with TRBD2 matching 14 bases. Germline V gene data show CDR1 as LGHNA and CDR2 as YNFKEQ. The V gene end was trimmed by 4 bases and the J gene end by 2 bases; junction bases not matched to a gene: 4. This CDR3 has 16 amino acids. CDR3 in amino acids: CASSPTSGGVTYEQYF. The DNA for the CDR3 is TGTGCCAGCAGCCCGACTAGCGGGGGGGTAACCTACGAGCAGTACTTC.

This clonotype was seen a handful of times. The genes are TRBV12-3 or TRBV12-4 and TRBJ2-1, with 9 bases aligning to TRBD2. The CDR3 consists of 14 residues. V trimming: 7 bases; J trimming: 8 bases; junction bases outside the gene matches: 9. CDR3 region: CASIPGLAWHEQFF. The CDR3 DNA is TGTGCCAGCATTCCGGGACTAGCTTGGCATGAGCAGTTCTTC.

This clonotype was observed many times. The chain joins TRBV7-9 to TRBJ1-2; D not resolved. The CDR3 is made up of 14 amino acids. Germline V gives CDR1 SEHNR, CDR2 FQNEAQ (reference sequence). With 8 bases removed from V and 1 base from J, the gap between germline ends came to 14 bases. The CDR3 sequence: CASEVAEINYGYTF. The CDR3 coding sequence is TGTGCCAGCGAGGTCGCGGAGATTAACTATGGCTACACCTTC.

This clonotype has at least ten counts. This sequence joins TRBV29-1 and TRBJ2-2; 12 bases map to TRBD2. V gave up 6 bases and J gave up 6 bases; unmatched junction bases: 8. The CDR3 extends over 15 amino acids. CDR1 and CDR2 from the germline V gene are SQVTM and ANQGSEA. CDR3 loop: CSVQPSGGAAGELFF. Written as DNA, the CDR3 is TGCAGCGTCCAGCCTAGCGGGGGGGCGGCCGGGGAGCTGTTTTTT.